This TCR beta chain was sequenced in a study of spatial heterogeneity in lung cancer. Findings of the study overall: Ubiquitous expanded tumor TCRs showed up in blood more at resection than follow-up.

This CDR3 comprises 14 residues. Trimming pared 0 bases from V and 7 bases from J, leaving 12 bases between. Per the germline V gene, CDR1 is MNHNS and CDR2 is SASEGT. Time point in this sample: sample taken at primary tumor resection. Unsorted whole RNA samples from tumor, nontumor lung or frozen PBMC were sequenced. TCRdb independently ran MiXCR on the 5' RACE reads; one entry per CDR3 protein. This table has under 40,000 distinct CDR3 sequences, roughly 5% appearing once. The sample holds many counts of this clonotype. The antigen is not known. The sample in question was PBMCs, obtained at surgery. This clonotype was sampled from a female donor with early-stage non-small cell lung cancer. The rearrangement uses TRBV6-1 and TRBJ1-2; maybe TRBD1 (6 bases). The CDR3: CASSEADRGAGYTF. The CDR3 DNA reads TGTGCCAGCAGTGAAGCGGACAGAGGGGCTGGCTACACCTTC.